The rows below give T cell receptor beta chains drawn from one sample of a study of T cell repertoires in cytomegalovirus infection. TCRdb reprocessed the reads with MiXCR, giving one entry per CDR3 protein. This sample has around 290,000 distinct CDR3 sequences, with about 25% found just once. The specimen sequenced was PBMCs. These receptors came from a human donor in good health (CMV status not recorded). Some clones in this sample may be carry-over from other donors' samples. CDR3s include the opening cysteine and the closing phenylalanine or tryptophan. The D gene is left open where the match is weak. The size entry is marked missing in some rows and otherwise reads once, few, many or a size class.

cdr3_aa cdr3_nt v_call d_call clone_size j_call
CASSRGDRAFTEAFF TGCGCCAGCAGCCGAGGGGACAGGGCTTTTACTGAAGCTTTCTTT TRBV5-1 TRBD1 NA TRBJ1-1
CASSLVPAGGGYNEQFF TGTGCCAGCAGCTTAGTGCCCGCAGGGGGAGGGTACAATGAGCAGTTCTTC TRBV11-2 NA NA TRBJ2-1
CASSFGSGGPNDEQFF TGTGCTAGCAGCTTCGGCAGTGGGGGGCCAAATGATGAGCAGTTCTTC TRBV7-7 NA many TRBJ2-1
CASSPSHGGAGELFF TGTGCCAGCTCACCATCTCACGGTGGGGCCGGGGAGCTGTTTTTT TRBV18 NA once TRBJ2-2
CASSSPKETQYF TGTGCCAGCAGCTCGCCTAAGGAAACCCAGTACTTC TRBV7-2 NA many TRBJ2-5
CASSARTYEAFF TGTGCCAGCAGCGCACGGACCTATGAAGCTTTCTTT TRBV7-2 NA few TRBJ1-1
CASSLDSGGLGETQYF TGTGCCAGCAGCTTAGACTCAGGGGGCCTGGGGGAGACCCAGTACTTC TRBV7-2 TRBD1 few TRBJ2-5
CASRRTSVREQFF TGTGCCAGCAGAAGGACGTCTGTCCGCGAGCAGTTCTTC TRBV5-6 NA NA TRBJ2-1
CSARLPSIAQNTEAFF TGCAGTGCTAGACTCCCCTCGATCGCCCAGAACACTGAAGCTTTCTTT TRBV20-1 NA few TRBJ1-1
CASKLAGGVLEQFF TGTGCCAGCAAACTAGCGGGAGGCGTCCTTGAGCAGTTCTTC TRBV7-2 TRBD2 many TRBJ2-1
CASSLSSGFNEKLFF TGTGCCAGCAGTTTATCTTCAGGGTTTAATGAAAAACTGTTTTTT TRBV27 NA NA TRBJ1-4
CAISADGTDTQYF TGTGCCATCTCCGCGGACGGCACAGATACGCAGTATTTT TRBV10-3 NA NA TRBJ2-3
CASSLAWGAGYEQYF TGTGCCAGCAGCTTGGCTTGGGGGGCGGGCTACGAGCAGTACTTC TRBV5-4 NA NA TRBJ2-7
CASSVVEDSPLHF TGTGCCAGCAGCGTAGTGGAGGACTCACCCCTCCACTTT TRBV9 NA few TRBJ1-6
CASSRIMVPTPNEKLFF TGCGCCAGCAGCCGCATAATGGTCCCCACGCCTAATGAAAAACTGTTTTTT TRBV4-1 NA many TRBJ1-4
CASSFLRGDQETQYF TGTGCCAGCAGCTTTCTTAGGGGAGACCAAGAGACCCAGTACTTC TRBV7-9 NA many TRBJ2-5
CASSNRGTQYF TGTGCCAGCAGCAATCGGGGGACCCAGTACTTC TRBV11-2 NA NA TRBJ2-5
CASSGTGRETQYF TGTGCCAGCAGCGGGACGGGACGAGAGACCCAGTACTTC TRBV11-2 NA many TRBJ2-5
CSARPPGQRYEQYF TGCAGTGCTAGACCTCCGGGACAACGCTACGAGCAGTACTTC TRBV20-1 NA many TRBJ2-7
CASSLTGARTEAFF TGTGCCAGCAGCTTAACGGGGGCGAGGACTGAAGCTTTCTTT TRBV7-9 NA many TRBJ1-1
CASRSHLGTGANTEAFF TGTGCCAGCAGATCTCATCTGGGGACAGGGGCGAACACTGAAGCTTTCTTT TRBV6-2/TRBV6-3 TRBD1 few TRBJ1-1
CASSAHSDSPLHF TGTGCCAGCAGTGCTCATTCCGACTCACCCCTCCACTTT TRBV7-2 NA NA TRBJ1-6
CASRTRRGEQYF TGTGCCAGCAGGACCCGGAGGGGGGAGCAGTACTTC TRBV6-6 NA NA TRBJ2-7
CSVAYYNEQFF TGCAGCGTTGCTTATTACAATGAGCAGTTCTTC TRBV29-1 NA NA TRBJ2-1
CASSSGRNQPQHF TGTGCCAGCAGTTCCGGACGAAATCAGCCCCAGCATTTT TRBV6-2/TRBV6-3 NA many TRBJ1-5
CASSGTGVMRKLFF TGTGCCAGCAGCGGGACAGGGGTAATGAGGAAACTGTTTTTT TRBV28 TRBD1 NA TRBJ1-4
CASSGTRGRGTEAFF TGTGCCAGCAGCGGGACCCGGGGGCGCGGGACTGAAGCTTTCTTT TRBV7-9 NA NA TRBJ1-1
CASSYPGTSGRTISYEQYF TGTGCCAGCAGTTACCCCGGGACTAGCGGGAGGACGATCTCCTACGAGCAGTACTTC TRBV6-2/TRBV6-3 TRBD2 many TRBJ2-7
CASRRGLGTSGLLLTDTQYF TGTGCCAGCAGACGGGGACTCGGGACTAGCGGGCTCCTTCTCACAGATACGCAGTATTTT TRBV6-6 TRBD2 NA TRBJ2-3
CATSRGIPNTGELFF TGTGCCACCAGCAGAGGGATTCCGAACACCGGGGAGCTGTTTTTT TRBV15 NA NA TRBJ2-2
CASGTTAETQYF TGTGCCAGCGGGACTACCGCAGAGACCCAGTACTTC TRBV28 TRBD2 NA TRBJ2-5
CASSIRGSGTEAFF TGTGCCAGTAGTATCAGGGGCTCGGGAACTGAAGCTTTCTTT TRBV19 NA NA TRBJ1-1
CASSASSYEQYF TGTGCCAGCAGCGCGAGCTCCTACGAGCAGTACTTC TRBV28 NA many TRBJ2-7
CASSHLFDRGTNYGYTF TGTGCCAGCAGTCACCTTTTTGACAGGGGAACTAACTATGGCTACACCTTC TRBV6-5 TRBD1 NA TRBJ1-2
CASSPDFISQYF TGTGCCAGCAGCCCGGATTTTATTAGCCAGTACTTC TRBV11-2 NA few TRBJ2-7
CASSLFTSRETQYF TGTGCCAGCAGCTTATTCACTAGCCGAGAGACCCAGTACTTC TRBV7-2 NA NA TRBJ2-5
CASSPLAEDTEAFF TGTGCCAGCTCACCACTTGCTGAGGACACTGAAGCTTTCTTT TRBV18 NA NA TRBJ1-1
CASRSGQFNEKLFF TGTGCCAGCAGGTCCGGACAGTTTAATGAAAAACTGTTTTTT TRBV27 NA NA TRBJ1-4
CASSLLGNQPQHF TGTGCCAGCAGTCTATTAGGAAATCAGCCCCAGCATTTT TRBV28 NA many TRBJ1-5
CASSPTLQETQYF TGTGCCAGCAGCCCTACCCTCCAAGAGACCCAGTACTTC TRBV11-2 NA NA TRBJ2-5
CASSRKTGGAWETQYF TGTGCCAGCAGCCGTAAGACAGGGGGCGCTTGGGAGACCCAGTACTTC TRBV6-1 TRBD1 many TRBJ2-5
CATSDVTGGNQPQHF TGTGCCACCAGTGATGTGACAGGGGGCAATCAGCCCCAGCATTTT TRBV24-1 TRBD1 few TRBJ1-5
CASSLKVKTSEAFF TGTGCCAGCAGTTTAAAGGTGAAGACCTCTGAAGCTTTCTTT TRBV27 NA NA TRBJ1-1
CASSLSSSPTDTQYF TGTGCCAGCAGCTTAAGCTCCTCCCCGACAGATACGCAGTATTTT TRBV7-2 NA many TRBJ2-3
CASRMGQGAGELFF TGTGCCAGCCGAATGGGACAGGGGGCCGGGGAGCTGTTTTTT TRBV27 TRBD1 few TRBJ2-2
CASSLANRNTEAFF TGTGCCAGCAGTTTAGCGAACAGGAACACTGAAGCTTTCTTT TRBV12-3/TRBV12-4 NA few TRBJ1-1
CASSPSQEPYEQYF TGCGCCAGCAGCCCCTCACAGGAGCCCTACGAGCAGTACTTC TRBV5-1 NA NA TRBJ2-7
CASSLAGGIEQYF TGTGCCAGCAGCTTAGCGGGGGGAATCGAGCAGTACTTC TRBV7-3 TRBD2 NA TRBJ2-7
CASSLDANYGETQYF TGTGCCAGCAGCTTAGACGCTAATTATGGGGAGACCCAGTACTTC TRBV7-6 NA many TRBJ2-5
CASSLQAGGPTYEQYF TGCGCCAGCAGCTTGCAGGCGGGGGGGCCCACCTACGAGCAGTACTTC TRBV5-1 TRBD2 NA TRBJ2-7
CASSRRVGEQYF TGTGCCAGCAGTAGACGGGTCGGGGAGCAGTACTTC TRBV28 NA NA TRBJ2-7